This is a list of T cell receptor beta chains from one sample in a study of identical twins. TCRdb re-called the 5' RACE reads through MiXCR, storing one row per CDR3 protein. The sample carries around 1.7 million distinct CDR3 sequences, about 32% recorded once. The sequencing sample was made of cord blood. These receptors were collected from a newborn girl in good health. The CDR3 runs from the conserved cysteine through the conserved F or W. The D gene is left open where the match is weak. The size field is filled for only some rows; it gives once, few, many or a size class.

cdr3_aa: CATNRDLRGGVYNEQFF
cdr3_nt: TGTGCCACCAACAGAGACCTTCGGGGAGGGGTCTACAATGAGCAGTTCTTC
d_call: TRBD2
v_call: TRBV15
clone_size: .
j_call: TRBJ2-1

cdr3_aa: CAIRTSGSTDTQYF
cdr3_nt: TGTGCCATCAGGACTAGCGGGAGCACAGATACGCAGTATTTT
d_call: TRBD2
v_call: TRBV10-3
clone_size: many
j_call: TRBJ2-3

cdr3_aa: CASSGGRNNQPQHF
cdr3_nt: TGTGCCAGCAGTGGAGGGAGGAACAATCAGCCCCAGCATTTT
d_call: .
v_call: TRBV2
clone_size: .
j_call: TRBJ1-5

cdr3_aa: CASSLDTHYGYTF
cdr3_nt: TGTGCCAGCAGTTTAGACACCCACTATGGCTACACCTTC
d_call: .
v_call: TRBV27
clone_size: few
j_call: TRBJ1-2

cdr3_aa: CASRAGLAGWVGRGDEQFF
cdr3_nt: TGTGCCAGCAGAGCGGGACTAGCGGGTTGGGTCGGTCGGGGTGATGAGCAGTTCTTC
d_call: TRBD2
v_call: TRBV6-2/TRBV6-3
clone_size: .
j_call: TRBJ2-1

cdr3_aa: CASSIVAQRAFYGYTF
cdr3_nt: TGTGCCAGTAGTATAGTGGCACAGAGGGCTTTCTATGGCTACACCTTC
d_call: .
v_call: TRBV19
clone_size: .
j_call: TRBJ1-2

cdr3_aa: CSAPGLAITGELFF
cdr3_nt: TGCAGTGCTCCGGGACTAGCAATCACCGGGGAGCTGTTTTTT
d_call: TRBD2
v_call: TRBV20-1
clone_size: .
j_call: TRBJ2-2

cdr3_aa: CSVSGMTDYEQYF
cdr3_nt: TGCAGCGTTAGCGGGATGACTGACTACGAGCAGTACTTC
d_call: TRBD2
v_call: TRBV29-1
clone_size: .
j_call: TRBJ2-7

cdr3_aa: CASSRDPVEKLFF
cdr3_nt: TGTGCCAGCAGTAGGGACCCCGTTGAAAAACTGTTTTTT
d_call: .
v_call: TRBV6-6
clone_size: few
j_call: TRBJ1-4

cdr3_aa: CATSLRGLQTRYNEQFF
cdr3_nt: TGCGCCACCAGCCTTCGGGGACTACAAACTCGCTACAATGAGCAGTTCTTC
d_call: TRBD2
v_call: TRBV4-1
clone_size: .
j_call: TRBJ2-1

cdr3_aa: CASSLNSGELFF
cdr3_nt: TGTGCCAGCAGCCTAAATTCCGGGGAGCTGTTTTTT
d_call: .
v_call: TRBV13
clone_size: .
j_call: TRBJ2-2

cdr3_aa: CATSRVPGGNTEAFF
cdr3_nt: TGTGCCACCAGCAGAGTCCCGGGGGGGAACACTGAAGCTTTCTTT
d_call: .
v_call: TRBV15
clone_size: .
j_call: TRBJ1-1

cdr3_aa: CAGGTGRLNEQFF
cdr3_nt: TGTGCCGGAGGGACAGGGAGGTTGAATGAGCAGTTCTTC
d_call: TRBD1
v_call: TRBV6-1
clone_size: few
j_call: TRBJ2-1

cdr3_aa: CSARAGQGVAYEQYF
cdr3_nt: TGCAGTGCTAGGGCGGGACAGGGTGTCGCCTACGAGCAGTACTTC
d_call: TRBD1
v_call: TRBV20-1
clone_size: few
j_call: TRBJ2-7

cdr3_aa: CASSFLSSERQPQHF
cdr3_nt: TGTGCCAGCAGTTTTTTGAGTTCCGAAAGGCAGCCCCAGCATTTT
d_call: .
v_call: TRBV28
clone_size: .
j_call: TRBJ1-5

cdr3_aa: CSASYRGEGFDTQYF
cdr3_nt: TGCAGTGCTAGCTATCGGGGGGAGGGCTTTGATACGCAGTATTTT
d_call: TRBD2
v_call: TRBV20-1
clone_size: .
j_call: TRBJ2-3

cdr3_aa: CASSLVPAGEGYEQYF
cdr3_nt: TGTGCCAGCAGCTTAGTTCCAGCGGGAGAGGGGTACGAGCAGTACTTC
d_call: TRBD2
v_call: TRBV7-2
clone_size: few
j_call: TRBJ2-7

cdr3_aa: CARSPHSSNQPQHF
cdr3_nt: TGTGCCCGCAGCCCACATTCTAGCAATCAGCCCCAGCATTTT
d_call: .
v_call: TRBV7-2
clone_size: .
j_call: TRBJ1-5

cdr3_aa: CSARRGGWNTEAFF
cdr3_nt: TGCAGTGCTCGCCGAGGGGGTTGGAACACTGAAGCTTTCTTT
d_call: .
v_call: TRBV20-1
clone_size: .
j_call: TRBJ1-1

cdr3_aa: CASSQAPWSEAFF
cdr3_nt: TGTGCCAGCAGCCAAGCTCCGTGGAGTGAGGCTTTCTTT
d_call: .
v_call: TRBV4-2
clone_size: .
j_call: TRBJ1-1

cdr3_aa: CSASQAPLGEAFF
cdr3_nt: TGCAGTGCCAGCCAAGCACCCCTTGGTGAAGCTTTCTTT
d_call: .
v_call: TRBV20-1
clone_size: .
j_call: TRBJ1-1

cdr3_aa: CASSPGGVFIETQYF
cdr3_nt: TGTGCCAGCAGTCCAGGGGGCGTTTTCATCGAGACCCAGTACTTC
d_call: TRBD1
v_call: TRBV6-5
clone_size: .
j_call: TRBJ2-5

cdr3_aa: CASSLVRTSTDTQYF
cdr3_nt: TGTGCCAGCAGCTTAGTCAGGACTAGCACAGATACGCAGTATTTT
d_call: .
v_call: TRBV7-2
clone_size: many
j_call: TRBJ2-3

cdr3_aa: CASSSLRDRGHNEQFF
cdr3_nt: TGTGCCAGCAGCTCGCTCCGGGACAGGGGGCATAATGAGCAGTTCTTC
d_call: TRBD1
v_call: TRBV11-1
clone_size: few
j_call: TRBJ2-1

cdr3_aa: CASSPGGTGYSPLHF
cdr3_nt: TGTGCCAGCAGTCCTGGGGGGACAGGGTATTCACCCCTCCACTTT
d_call: TRBD1
v_call: TRBV25-1
clone_size: .
j_call: TRBJ1-6

cdr3_aa: CASSQDVSSGNTIYF
cdr3_nt: TGTGCCAGCAGCCAAGATGTCAGCTCTGGAAACACCATATATTTT
d_call: .
v_call: TRBV3-1
clone_size: few
j_call: TRBJ1-3

cdr3_aa: CASSLNAYEQYF
cdr3_nt: TGCGCCAGCAGCTTAAATGCCTACGAGCAGTACTTC
d_call: .
v_call: TRBV7-2
clone_size: many
j_call: TRBJ2-7

cdr3_aa: CSARDSGGPKSYNEQFF
cdr3_nt: TGCAGTGCTAGAGATAGCGGGGGGCCTAAATCCTACAATGAGCAGTTCTTC
d_call: TRBD2
v_call: TRBV20-1
clone_size: many
j_call: TRBJ2-1

cdr3_aa: CASSQAGGRLNEQFF
cdr3_nt: TGTGCCAGCAGCCAAGCGGGGGGGCGTTTGAATGAGCAGTTCTTC
d_call: TRBD2
v_call: TRBV3-1
clone_size: .
j_call: TRBJ2-1

cdr3_aa: CASKRVYNEQFF
cdr3_nt: TGTGCCAGCAAGCGGGTCTACAATGAGCAGTTCTTC
d_call: .
v_call: TRBV2
clone_size: .
j_call: TRBJ2-1

cdr3_aa: CASSRGTSYEQYF
cdr3_nt: TGTGCCAGCAGTCGCGGGACTAGCTACGAGCAGTACTTC
d_call: TRBD2
v_call: TRBV28
clone_size: many
j_call: TRBJ2-7

cdr3_aa: CASSQELGVGEQYF
cdr3_nt: TGTGCCAGCAGCCAAGAGCTTGGCGTGGGCGAGCAGTACTTC
d_call: .
v_call: TRBV14
clone_size: .
j_call: TRBJ2-7

cdr3_aa: CASTRDTEAFF
cdr3_nt: TGTGCCAGCACCAGGGACACTGAAGCTTTCTTT
d_call: .
v_call: TRBV7-2
clone_size: few
j_call: TRBJ1-1

cdr3_aa: CASSQPRGRGGDYGYTF
cdr3_nt: TGCGCCAGCAGCCAACCAAGGGGGAGGGGGGGCGACTATGGCTACACCTTC
d_call: .
v_call: TRBV4-1
clone_size: .
j_call: TRBJ1-2

cdr3_aa: CASSLSGGLRYNEQYF
cdr3_nt: TGTGCCAGCAGTTTATCCGGAGGACTTCGGTACAATGAGCAGTACTTC
d_call: .
v_call: TRBV28
clone_size: few
j_call: TRBJ2-7

cdr3_aa: CASSLVQGPNYEQFF
cdr3_nt: TGTGCCAGCAGCTTAGTCCAGGGGCCCAACTACGAGCAGTTCTTC
d_call: .
v_call: TRBV11-2
clone_size: .
j_call: TRBJ2-1

cdr3_aa: CASTLGTGYGYTF
cdr3_nt: TGTGCCAGCACCCTAGGGACAGGCTATGGCTACACCTTC
d_call: TRBD1
v_call: TRBV6-6
clone_size: many
j_call: TRBJ1-2

cdr3_aa: CASSGGRAPNTGELFF
cdr3_nt: TGTGCCAGCAGCGGAGGGCGGGCCCCGAACACCGGGGAGCTGTTTTTT
d_call: .
v_call: TRBV9
clone_size: .
j_call: TRBJ2-2

cdr3_aa: CASSKTGTNEKLFF
cdr3_nt: TGTGCCAGCAGCAAGACAGGGACTAATGAAAAACTGTTTTTT
d_call: .
v_call: TRBV21-1
clone_size: few
j_call: TRBJ1-4

cdr3_aa: CATSDSGGGNTDTQYF
cdr3_nt: TGTGCCACCAGTGATTCAGGGGGGGGAAACACAGATACGCAGTATTTT
d_call: .
v_call: TRBV24-1
clone_size: .
j_call: TRBJ2-3

cdr3_aa: CSASMGGSDTEAFF
cdr3_nt: TGCAGTGCTTCTATGGGGGGGAGTGACACTGAAGCTTTCTTT
d_call: .
v_call: TRBV20-1
clone_size: once
j_call: TRBJ1-1

cdr3_aa: CASSFTPGDYGYTF
cdr3_nt: TGCGCCAGCAGCTTCACCCCAGGGGACTATGGCTACACCTTC
d_call: .
v_call: TRBV5-1
clone_size: many
j_call: TRBJ1-2

cdr3_aa: CASSQEGTGAREQFF
cdr3_nt: TGTGCCAGCAGCCAAGAGGGGACAGGGGCTCGTGAGCAGTTCTTC
d_call: TRBD1
v_call: TRBV3-1
clone_size: .
j_call: TRBJ2-1

cdr3_aa: CSASSGSNQPQHF
cdr3_nt: TGCAGTGCTAGCAGCGGAAGCAATCAGCCCCAGCATTTT
d_call: .
v_call: TRBV20-1
clone_size: many
j_call: TRBJ1-5

cdr3_aa: CASGEQGLTEAFF
cdr3_nt: TGCGCCAGCGGGGAACAGGGGCTTACTGAAGCTTTCTTT
d_call: TRBD1
v_call: TRBV4-1
clone_size: .
j_call: TRBJ1-1

cdr3_aa: CSAFGTSGNYEQYF
cdr3_nt: TGCAGTGCCTTCGGAACTAGCGGGAACTACGAGCAGTACTTC
d_call: TRBD2
v_call: TRBV20-1
clone_size: .
j_call: TRBJ2-7

cdr3_aa: CASSAPGQGFDGYTF
cdr3_nt: TGTGCCAGCAGCGCCCCGGGACAGGGTTTCGATGGCTACACCTTC
d_call: TRBD1
v_call: TRBV7-9
clone_size: .
j_call: TRBJ1-2

cdr3_aa: CASSEGSPNQPQHF
cdr3_nt: TGTGCCAGCAGTGAAGGTAGCCCAAATCAGCCCCAGCATTTT
d_call: .
v_call: TRBV2
clone_size: few
j_call: TRBJ1-5

cdr3_aa: CASARTGSYEQYF
cdr3_nt: TGTGCCAGCGCAAGAACAGGATCCTACGAGCAGTACTTC
d_call: .
v_call: TRBV25-1
clone_size: few
j_call: TRBJ2-7

cdr3_aa: CSAASDSSYNQPQHF
cdr3_nt: TGCAGTGCCGCGTCCGACAGTTCTTACAATCAGCCCCAGCATTTT
d_call: .
v_call: TRBV20-1
clone_size: few
j_call: TRBJ1-5

cdr3_aa: CSVSRGANTGELFF
cdr3_nt: TGCAGCGTAAGTAGAGGGGCGAACACCGGGGAGCTGTTTTTT
d_call: .
v_call: TRBV29-1
clone_size: .
j_call: TRBJ2-2

cdr3_aa: CASINSRVGEKLFF
cdr3_nt: TGTGCCAGCATCAACTCGAGGGTCGGTGAAAAACTGTTTTTT
d_call: .
v_call: TRBV28
clone_size: .
j_call: TRBJ1-4